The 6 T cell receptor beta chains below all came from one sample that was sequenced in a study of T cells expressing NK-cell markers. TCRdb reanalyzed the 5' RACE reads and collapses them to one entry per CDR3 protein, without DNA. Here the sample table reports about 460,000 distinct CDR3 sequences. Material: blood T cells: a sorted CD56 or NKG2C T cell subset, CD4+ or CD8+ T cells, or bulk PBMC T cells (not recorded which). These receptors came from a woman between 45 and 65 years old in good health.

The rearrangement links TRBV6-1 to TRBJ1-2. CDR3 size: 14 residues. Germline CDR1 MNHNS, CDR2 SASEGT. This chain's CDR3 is CASSEVRLDYGYTF.

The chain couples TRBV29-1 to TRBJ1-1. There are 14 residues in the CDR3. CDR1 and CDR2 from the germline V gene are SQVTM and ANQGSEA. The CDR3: CSVGVGPWDTEAFF.

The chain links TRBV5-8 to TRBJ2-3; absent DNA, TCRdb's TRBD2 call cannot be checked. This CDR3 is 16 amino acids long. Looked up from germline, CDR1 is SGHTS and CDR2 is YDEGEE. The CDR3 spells CASSFKSSGRTDTQYF.

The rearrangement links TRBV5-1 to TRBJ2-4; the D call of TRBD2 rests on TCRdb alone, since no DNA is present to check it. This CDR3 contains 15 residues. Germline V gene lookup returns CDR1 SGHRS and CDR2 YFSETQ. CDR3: CASSSSGPTLGIQYF.

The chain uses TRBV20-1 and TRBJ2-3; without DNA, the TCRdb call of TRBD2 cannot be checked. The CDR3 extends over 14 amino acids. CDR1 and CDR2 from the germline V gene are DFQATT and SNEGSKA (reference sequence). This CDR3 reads CSARDPAGTDTQYF.

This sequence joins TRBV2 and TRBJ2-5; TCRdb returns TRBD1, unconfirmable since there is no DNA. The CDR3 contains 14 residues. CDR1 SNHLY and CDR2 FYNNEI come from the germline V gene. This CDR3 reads CASSVDRGPETQYF.